The rows below give T cell receptor beta chains drawn from one sample of a study of Tregs in tolerant kidney transplant recipients. The method was immunoSEQ multiplex PCR; TCRdb's version includes in-frame clones alone and lacks a portion of them. The sample carries 200,000 to 300,000 clones, 80% to 85% recorded once. Sequenced sample: CD4+ T cells from blood. The receptors shown here come from a human donor in good health. Both conserved end residues are part of each CDR3. A D gene is named only where the DNA matches it firmly. Clone size is given for some rows only: seen once, a few or many times, or a class if the clone is expanded.

NA TRBD1 TRBJ1-4 TRBV4-1 TGCGCCAGCAGCCAAGAGGGGACAGGGTGGGAAAAACTGTTTTTT CASSQEGTGWEKLFF
NA TRBD2 TRBJ2-7 TRBV5-1 TGCGCCAGCAGCTTGGGGCTAGCGGGATCCTACGAGCAGTACTTC CASSLGLAGSYEQYF
NA NA TRBJ1-1 TRBV7-2 TGTGCCAGCAGCCCTAGGCTTTGGGCAGGGAACACTGAAGCTTTCTTT CASSPRLWAGNTEAFF
NA NA TRBJ1-2 TRBV5-1 TGCGCCAGCAGCCCTCAAGGTGGTAATGGCTACACCTTC CASSPQGGNGYTF
NA NA TRBJ1-2 TRBV6-6 TGTGCCAGCAGTTACTCGATACCCTATTTC CASSYSIPYF
NA NA TRBJ1-1 TRBV11-2 TGTGCCAGCAGCTTAGCTGGGACTGAAGCTTTCTTT CASSLAGTEAFF
NA TRBD1 TRBJ2-1 TRBV6-1 TGTGCCAGCAGTTCACAGGGGCACAATGAGCAGTTCTTC CASSSQGHNEQFF
NA TRBD2 TRBJ2-3 TRBV10-2 TGCGCCAGCACCGGACTAGCGGACACAGATACGCAGTATTTT CASTGLADTDTQYF
NA NA TRBJ1-3 TRBV4-3 TGCGCCAGCAGCCAAGATAAGCGGGGGCCGAGGAGTGGAAACACCATATATTTT CASSQDKRGPRSGNTIYF
NA TRBD1 TRBJ1-5 TRBV6-6 TGTGCCAGCAGTTACCATGGGACAGGGGTATATCAGCCCCAGCATTTT CASSYHGTGVYQPQHF
few NA TRBJ2-7 TRBV21-1 TGTGCCAGCAGCAAAGGTTCGGGTCCCTCCTACGAGCAGTACTTC CASSKGSGPSYEQYF
NA NA TRBJ2-7 TRBV12-5 TGTGCTAGTGGGAAACAGGGAGGCGCCTACGAGCAGTACTTC CASGKQGGAYEQYF
NA NA TRBJ1-4 TRBV15 TGTGCCACCAGCAGTAGGACCTTTAACGAAAAACTGTTTTTT CATSSRTFNEKLFF
once TRBD1 TRBJ2-7 TRBV29-1 TGCAGCGTCGCGGGACAGGGATACGAGCAGTACTTC CSVAGQGYEQYF
NA NA TRBJ2-5 TRBV14 TGTGCCAGCAGCCCCCGGGGGGCGGGGAGAGAGACCCAGTACTTC CASSPRGAGRETQYF
NA TRBD1 TRBJ1-1 TRBV18 TGTGCCAGCTCACCTGGGACAGCTATGAACACTGAAGCTTTCTTT CASSPGTAMNTEAFF
NA TRBD2 TRBJ2-5 TRBV11-2 TGTGCCAGCAGCCCCCTCGGACTAGCGGGGGAGACCCAGTACTTC CASSPLGLAGETQYF
NA TRBD1 TRBJ2-2 TRBV10-3 TGTGCCATCAGTAAGGGACAGGGGGCCGGGGCCGGGGAGCTGTTTTTT CAISKGQGAGAGELFF
once TRBD1 TRBJ1-5 TRBV7-2 TGTGCCAGCAGCGTAGCAGGGGGCGGCAATCAGCCCCAGCATTTT CASSVAGGGNQPQHF
NA NA TRBJ1-2 TRBV9 TGTGCCAGCAGCGTAGTTCGGGGTACCGGCTACACCTTC CASSVVRGTGYTF
NA NA TRBJ2-1 TRBV6-4 TGTGCCAGCAGTGATTCTTTGGGACATGAGCAGTTCTTC CASSDSLGHEQFF
NA TRBD2 TRBJ2-5 TRBV11-3 TGTGCCAGCAGCCCAGGGACTAGCGTTGAAGAGACCCAGTACTTC CASSPGTSVEETQYF
few NA TRBJ1-2 TRBV20-1 TGCAGTGGAGGGGCGATCTATGGCTACACCTTC CSGGAIYGYTF
NA NA TRBJ2-1 TRBV11-1 TGTGCCAGCAGCCCCGGGACATTTTACAATGAGCAGTTCTTC CASSPGTFYNEQFF
few NA TRBJ1-1 TRBV6-1 TGTGCCAGCAGTGAAGTGGCCGGGCTGGGGAACACTGAAGCTTTCTTT CASSEVAGLGNTEAFF
few NA TRBJ1-2 TRBV6-5 TGTGCCAGCAGTCCTAGATTGGGGCGTGACTACACCTTC CASSPRLGRDYTF
NA NA TRBJ1-2 TRBV29-1 TGCAGCGTGGGGAGAGGGGGGCTTGGTAACTATGGCTACACCTTC CSVGRGGLGNYGYTF
NA TRBD1 TRBJ2-1 TRBV2 TGTGCCAGCACGGGACAGTTATCCTACAATGAGCAGTTCTTC CASTGQLSYNEQFF
NA TRBD1 TRBJ2-7 TRBV7-2 TGTGCCAGCAGCTCCGACAGGGGATCCCCCTACGAGCAGTACTTC CASSSDRGSPYEQYF
NA TRBD2 TRBJ2-1 TRBV2 TGTGCCAGCAGTTTAGCGGGAGGGAACTACAATGAGCAGTTCTTC CASSLAGGNYNEQFF
NA NA TRBJ1-2 TRBV19 TGTGCCAGTAGTTCCGACAGCTTGAGGGGCTATGGCTACACCTTC CASSSDSLRGYGYTF
few NA TRBJ1-4 TRBV30 TGTGCCCAAACGGGCCCCGAGAATGAAAAACTGTTTTTT CAQTGPENEKLFF
NA NA TRBJ2-5 TRBV7-8 TGTGCCAGCAGCTTGTTAGCTGGGGGAGGAGAGACCCAGTACTTC CASSLLAGGGETQYF
NA NA TRBJ1-4 TRBV5-1 TGCGCCAGCAGCCCCCGTCGGGACTCTAATGAAAAACTGTTTTTT CASSPRRDSNEKLFF
NA NA TRBJ2-1 TRBV4-1 TGCGCCAGCAGCCAAAGGACTCCTTCAGGTGAGCAGTTCTTC CASSQRTPSGEQFF
NA NA TRBJ1-2 TRBV19 TGTGCCAGTAGTAGCGACTACAACTCGGGAGGCTACACCTTC CASSSDYNSGGYTF
NA TRBD2 TRBJ2-3 TRBV5-1 TGCGCCAGCAGCTTAGGGACTAGCGGGGTCACAGATACGCAGTATTTT CASSLGTSGVTDTQYF
NA TRBD1 TRBJ2-5 TRBV12-5 TGTGCTAGTGGTTTGGGAGGGACAGGGGGCAGGGAGACCCAGTACTTC CASGLGGTGGRETQYF
NA NA TRBJ1-2 TRBV18 TGTGCCAGCTCACCACCCAATAACCGCTATGGCTACACCTTC CASSPPNNRYGYTF
NA TRBD1 TRBJ2-7 TRBV2 TGTGCCAGCGGACTACGACAGGGGGTGGCTGGCGAGCAGTACTTC CASGLRQGVAGEQYF
once TRBD2 TRBJ2-5 TRBV5-1 TGCGCCAGCAGCTTGGCCCCGGGGGGGCAGGAGACCCAGTACTTC CASSLAPGGQETQYF
NA NA TRBJ2-7 TRBV5-6 TGTGCCAGCAGCTTTAGCGGCTACGAGCAGTACTTC CASSFSGYEQYF
NA NA TRBJ2-3 TRBV5-6 TGTGCCAGCAGCCGGGGGTTCAGCACAGATACGCAGTATTTT CASSRGFSTDTQYF
NA TRBD2 TRBJ2-1 TRBV5-1 TGCGCCAACAGCTTGGGGACTACTAGCAACGATGAGCAGTTCTTC CANSLGTTSNDEQFF
NA NA TRBJ2-1 TRBV7-2 TGTGCCAGCAGCTCCTCGAGCAGCTCCTACAATGAGCAGTTCTTC CASSSSSSSYNEQFF
NA NA TRBJ1-1 TRBV7-2 TGTGCCAGCAGCTCGGGACATACCCGGGACACTGAAGCTTTCTTT CASSSGHTRDTEAFF
NA NA TRBJ1-1 TRBV7-2 TGTGCCAGCAGCTTAGGGGGCTTGGGGAACACTGAAGCTTTCTTT CASSLGGLGNTEAFF
NA NA TRBJ2-2 TRBV21-1 TGTGCCAGCAGCCAATACACGACTAGTTGGGGCCGAACCGGGGAGCTGTTTTTT CASSQYTTSWGRTGELFF
NA TRBD1 TRBJ1-1 TRBV15 TGTGCCACCAGCTACTACCAGGGGGCGGCTGAAGCTTTCTTT CATSYYQGAAEAFF
NA NA TRBJ2-2 TRBV2 TGTGCCAGTAGACAGGCGACTGAGCTGTTTTTT CASRQATELFF
NA TRBD2 TRBJ2-1 TRBV9 TGTGCCAGCAGCGTAGGCGGGAGAGCCGACAATGAGCAGTTCTTC CASSVGGRADNEQFF
NA TRBD1 TRBJ1-1 TRBV7-2 TGTGCCAGCAGCTTATCCTTCAACAGGGGTAGCGCTGAAGCTTTCTTT CASSLSFNRGSAEAFF
NA NA TRBJ2-5 TRBV5-4 TGTGCCAGCAGCTGGCCCGGGGGGCGGGAGACCCAGTACTTC CASSWPGGRETQYF
few NA TRBJ2-3 TRBV6-5 TGTGCCAGCAGATCTTCTCGGCGCAGGACAGATACGCAGTATTTT CASRSSRRRTDTQYF
NA TRBD1 TRBJ2-7 TRBV5-8 TGTGCCAGCAGCTTGGGACCGACAGGGGGCTTTTACGAGCAGTACTTC CASSLGPTGGFYEQYF